This section outlines one T cell receptor beta chain sequence together with its context. Profiling relied on immunoSEQ multiplex PCR, and the TCRdb table lists in-frame clones only, not all of them. The sample includes around 190,000 clones, roughly three quarters of them seen just once. The data derive from a study of blood T cell repertoires in COVID-19. The CDR3 has 13 amino acids. CDR1 is SGHNT, CDR2 YENEEA, per germline. The germline V and J ends were trimmed by 2 bases and 5 bases, with 9 bases remaining between them. Sequenced: peripheral blood. This clonotype originated in a woman aged 40 to 49 with COVID-19, enrolled during active disease. This chain uses TRBV11-3 with TRBJ1-1, with D uncertain. CDR3 sequence reads: CASSLNAVTEAFF. In nucleotides, the CDR3 is TGTGCCAGCAGCTTAAACGCGGTAACTGAAGCTTTCTTT.